The 5 T cell receptor beta chains below all came from one sample that was sequenced in a study of blood T cell repertoires in COVID-19. Using immunoSEQ multiplex PCR, the repertoire was profiled, and TCRdb retains in-frame clones only, with some absent. The sample records 250,000 to 300,000 clones, 80% to 90% being singletons. Sequencing was carried out using peripheral blood. The receptors shown here come from a woman in her 70s with COVID-19, enrolled during active disease.

The CDR3: CASRDRVPSSTGELFF. The CDR3 DNA reads TGTGCCAGCAGAGACAGGGTGCCCTCGTCCACCGGGGAGCTGTTTTTT. The rearrangement uses TRBV2 and TRBJ2-2, with 7 bases identical to TRBD1. After removal of 6 bases from V and 4 bases from J, the junction contained 11 bases not matched to a gene. Germline assignment: CDR1 SNHLY and CDR2 FYNNEI. This CDR3 has 16 amino acids.

J is TRBJ2-5 and V is TRBV29-1; possibly TRBD2 for D (6 bases). The V gene's germline CDR1 is SQVTM and CDR2 ANQGSEA. Trimming removed 6 bases from V and 5 bases from J, with 16 bases in between. The length of the CDR3 is 13 residues. CDR3 DNA sequence: TGCAGCGTCGGGACCGGGGGTAGGGAGACCCAGTACTTC. Its protein product is CSVGTGGRETQYF.

The rearrangement uses TRBV19 and TRBJ1-5; 11 positions agree with TRBD1. J was trimmed by 6 bases and V by 3 bases; bases with no gene match: 4. In germline, CDR1 is LNHDA, CDR2 SQIVND (reference sequence). CDR3 size: 15 residues. The DNA of the CDR3 is TGTGCCAGTAGTATGGGGACAGGGGGTGTTCAGCCCCAGCATTTT. It translates to CASSMGTGGVQPQHF. Filled out from reference TRBV19 and TRBJ1-5, the complete variable domain reads DGGITQSPKYLFRKEGQNVTLSCEQNLNHDAMYWYRQDPGQGLRLIYYSQIVNDFQKGDIAEGYSVSREKKESFPLTVTSAQKNPTAFYLCASSMGTGGVQPQHFGDGTRLSIL.

The V call is TRBV12-3 or TRBV12-4, the J call TRBJ1-1; 7 bases match TRBD1. CDR3 length: 13 amino acids. With V trimmed by 8 bases and J by 0 bases, 3 bases remained unmatched. The chain's CDR3 is CASCRGMNTEAFF. The CDR3 DNA reads TGTGCCAGCTGCAGGGGGATGAACACTGAAGCTTTCTTT.

This chain joins TRBV5-1 and TRBJ1-2; maybe TRBD1 (5 bases). This CDR3 has 16 amino acids. Trimming shortened V by 0 bases and J by 0 bases, and 12 bases separated the two germline ends. Germline V gene data show CDR1 as SGHRS and CDR2 as YFSETQ. CDR3 residues: CASSLEGEGSNYGYTF. The CDR3 DNA reads as TGCGCCAGCAGCTTGGAAGGGGAGGGCTCTAACTATGGCTACACCTTC. Full variable domain (outside the CDR3, taken from reference TRBV5-1 and TRBJ1-2): KAGVTQTPRYLIKTRGQQVTLSCSPISGHRSVSWYQQTPGQGLQFLFEYFSETQRNKGNFPGRFSGRQFSNSRSEMNVSTLELGDSALYLCASSLEGEGSNYGYTFGSGTRLTVV.